The 7 T cell receptor beta chains listed next were all sequenced from one sample in a study of T cells in Graves' hyperthyroidism and ophthalmopathy. Template material for amplifying TCR beta CDR3 regions consisted of RNA transcripts. In the first-round RT-PCR of the TCR CDR3, the HTBI primer set was used. TCRdb processed the multiplex PCR reads anew with MiXCR; each CDR3 protein has one entry. The sample lists 350,000 to 500,000 distinct CDR3 sequences, roughly an eighth occurring once. The source material was blood. The receptors were sampled from a woman aged 18-35 years with Graves' hyperthyroidism.

In this sample, this clonotype turned up a few times. The rearrangement uses TRBV25-1 and TRBJ2-2; tentatively, D is TRBD1 (5 bases). The V and J ends lost 4 bases and 5 bases respectively, with 14 bases between them. CDR1 and CDR2 (germline): MGHDK, SYGVNS. The CDR3 is 15 residues long. CDR3 sequence: CASSAGPGKTGELFF. DNA of the CDR3: TGTGCCAGCAGTGCGGGTCCAGGGAAGACCGGGGAGCTGTTTTTT.

This clonotype was observed at least ten times. The V and J genes are TRBV20-1 and TRBJ1-1; D is ambiguous. CDR3 length equals 14 residues. Germline V lookup: CDR1 DFQATT, CDR2 SNEGSKA (reference sequence). Trimming took off 6 bases at V and 2 bases at J, with 16 bases between the two ends. The CDR3 bases are TGCAGTGCCGGTAAATGGCAGCTTAACACTGAAGCTTTCTTT. Amino acids: CSAGKWQLNTEAFF.

This clonotype occurred many times. The chain links TRBV11-2 to TRBJ2-3; tentatively, D is TRBD2 (5 bases). CDR3 length: 14 residues. Germline V lookup: CDR1 SGHAT, CDR2 FQNNGV. V was trimmed by 2 bases and J by 4 bases, leaving 10 bases between them. The CDR3 nucleotides read TGTGCCAGCAGCTTATCGGGGATAGCAGATACGCAGTATTTT. This sequence encodes CASSLSGIADTQYF.

The chain has TRBV11-2 and TRBJ2-1; 10 nucleotides line up with TRBD2. The V and J ends lost 1 base and 4 bases, in that order; junction bases with no gene match: 4. The CDR3 has 16 residues. The V gene's germline CDR1 is SGHAT and CDR2 FQNNGV. In nucleotides, the CDR3 is TGTGCCAGCAGCTTAGGAGGGACTAGCGCTTACAATGAGCAGTTCTTC. As protein: CASSLGGTSAYNEQFF.

As to this clonotype: A much more abundant neighbour one base away suggests this may be a read error. This chain links TRBV12-3 or TRBV12-4 with TRBJ1-2, with TRBD1 matching over 7 bases. The CDR3 loop spans 12 amino acids. V shed 11 bases, J shed 6 bases, and the junction held 9 bases outside the gene matches. CDR3 bases: TGTGCCGGTACACAGGGGTTAAATGGCTACACCTTC. It specifies CAGTQGLNGYTF.

This clonotype showed up many times. The gene calls are TRBV20-1 and TRBJ1-1; possible D gene TRBD1, 6 bases. This CDR3 has 15 residues. Germline CDR1 DFQATT, CDR2 SNEGSKA (reference sequence). V lost 0 bases and J 5 bases, leaving 16 bases between the germline ends. CDR3 in DNA: TGCAGTGCTAGAGATCTCACAGGGAGACGGACTGAAGCTTTCTTT. Translation: CSARDLTGRRTEAFF.

This clonotype was recorded many times. V gene TRBV12-3 or TRBV12-4 combines with J gene TRBJ1-2; no clear D. The length of the CDR3 is 15 residues. Trimming removed 3 bases at V and 6 bases at J, with 17 bases between. CDR3: CASSFPAVGRDGYTF. The CDR3 coding sequence is TGTGCCAGCAGTTTCCCGGCGGTAGGAAGGGATGGCTACACCTTC.